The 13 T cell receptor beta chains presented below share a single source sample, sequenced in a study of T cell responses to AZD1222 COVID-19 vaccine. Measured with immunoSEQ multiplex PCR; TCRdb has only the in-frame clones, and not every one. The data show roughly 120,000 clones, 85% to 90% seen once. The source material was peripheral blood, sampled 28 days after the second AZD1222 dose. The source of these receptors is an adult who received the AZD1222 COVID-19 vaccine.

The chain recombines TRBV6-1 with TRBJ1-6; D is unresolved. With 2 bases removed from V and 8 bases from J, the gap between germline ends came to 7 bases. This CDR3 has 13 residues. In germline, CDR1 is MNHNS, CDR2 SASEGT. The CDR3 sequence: CASSEFTHSPLHF. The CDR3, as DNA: TGTGCCAGCAGTGAATTCACTCATTCACCCCTCCACTTT.

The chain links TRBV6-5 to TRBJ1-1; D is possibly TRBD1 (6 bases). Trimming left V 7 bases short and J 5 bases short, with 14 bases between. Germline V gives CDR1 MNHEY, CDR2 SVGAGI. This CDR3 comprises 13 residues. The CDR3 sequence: CASTYRVTTEAFF. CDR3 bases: TGTGCCAGCACCTACAGGGTTACGACTGAAGCTTTCTTT.

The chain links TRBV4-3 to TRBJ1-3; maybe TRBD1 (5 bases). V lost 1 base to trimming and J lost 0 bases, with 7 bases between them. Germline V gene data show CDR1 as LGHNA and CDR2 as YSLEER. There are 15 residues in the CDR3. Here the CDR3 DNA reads TGCGCCAGCAGCCAAGGGACAAGCTCTGGAAACACCATATATTTT. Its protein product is CASSQGTSSGNTIYF.

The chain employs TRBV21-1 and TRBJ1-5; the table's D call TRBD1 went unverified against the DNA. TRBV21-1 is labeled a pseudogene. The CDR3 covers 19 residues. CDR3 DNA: TGTGCCAGCAGCAAAGGAGCCGGGACAGGGGTTAGGAGGAGTCAGCCCCAGCATTTT. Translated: CASSKGAGTGVRRSQPQHF.

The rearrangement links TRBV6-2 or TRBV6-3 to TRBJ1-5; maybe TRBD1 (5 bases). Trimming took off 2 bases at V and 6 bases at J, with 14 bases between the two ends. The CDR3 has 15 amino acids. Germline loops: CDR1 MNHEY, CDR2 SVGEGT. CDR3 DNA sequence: TGTGCCAGCAGTTACCGTGCCCCCCAGGGTCAGCCCCAGCATTTT. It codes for CASSYRAPQGQPQHF.

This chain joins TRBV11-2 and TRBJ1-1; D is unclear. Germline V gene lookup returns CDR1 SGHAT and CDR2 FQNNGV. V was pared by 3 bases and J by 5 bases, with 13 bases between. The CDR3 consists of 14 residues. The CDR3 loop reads CASSFNDGRTEAFF. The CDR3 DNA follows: TGTGCCAGCAGCTTCAACGACGGGAGGACTGAAGCTTTCTTT.

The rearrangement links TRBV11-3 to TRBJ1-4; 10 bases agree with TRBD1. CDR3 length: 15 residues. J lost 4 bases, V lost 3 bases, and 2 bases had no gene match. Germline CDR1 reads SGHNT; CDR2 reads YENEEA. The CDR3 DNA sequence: TGTGCCAGCAGCTTGGGACAGGGGAATAATGAAAAACTGTTTTTT. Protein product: CASSLGQGNNEKLFF.

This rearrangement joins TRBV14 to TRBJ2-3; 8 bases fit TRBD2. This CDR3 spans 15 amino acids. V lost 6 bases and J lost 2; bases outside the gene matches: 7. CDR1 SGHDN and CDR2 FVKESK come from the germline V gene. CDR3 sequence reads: CASSRLGLATDTQYF. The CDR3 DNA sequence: TGTGCCAGCAGTCGCCTTGGACTAGCCACAGATACGCAGTATTTT. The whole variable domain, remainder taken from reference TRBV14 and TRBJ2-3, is EAGVTQFPSHSVIEKGQTVTLRCDPISGHDNLYWYRRVMGKEIKFLLHFVKESKQDESGMPNNRFLAERTGGTYSTLKVQPAELEDSGVYFCASSRLGLATDTQYFGPGTRLTVL.

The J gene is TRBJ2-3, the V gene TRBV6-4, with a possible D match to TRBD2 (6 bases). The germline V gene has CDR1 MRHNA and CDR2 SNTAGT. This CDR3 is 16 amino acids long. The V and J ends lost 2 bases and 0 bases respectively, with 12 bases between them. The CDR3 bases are TGTGCCAGCAGTGACCTAGGCGGGGTGAGCACAGATACGCAGTATTTT. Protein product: CASSDLGGVSTDTQYF.

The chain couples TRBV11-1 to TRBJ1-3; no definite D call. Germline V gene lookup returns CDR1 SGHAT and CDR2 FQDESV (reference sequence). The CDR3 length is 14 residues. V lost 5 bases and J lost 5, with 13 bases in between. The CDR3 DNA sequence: TGTGCCAGCAGCCCAAGGATCGCTCGAAACACCATATATTTT. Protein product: CASSPRIARNTIYF.

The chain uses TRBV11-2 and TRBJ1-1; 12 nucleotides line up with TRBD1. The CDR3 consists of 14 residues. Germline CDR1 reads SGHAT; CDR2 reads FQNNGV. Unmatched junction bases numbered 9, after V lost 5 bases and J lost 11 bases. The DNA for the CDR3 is TGTGCCAGCAGCCCCCCCCGGGACAGGGGGCGGGCTTTCTTT. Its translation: CASSPPRDRGRAFF. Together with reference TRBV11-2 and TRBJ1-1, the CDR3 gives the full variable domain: EAGVAQSPRYKIIEKRQSVAFWCNPISGHATLYWYQQILGQGPKLLIQFQNNGVVDDSQLPKDRFSAERLKGVDSTLKIQPAKLEDSAVYLCASSPPRDRGRAFFGQGTRLTVV.

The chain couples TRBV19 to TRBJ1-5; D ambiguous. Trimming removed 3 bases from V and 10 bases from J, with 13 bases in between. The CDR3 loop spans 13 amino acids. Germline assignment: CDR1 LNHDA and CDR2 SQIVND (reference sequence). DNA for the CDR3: TGTGCCAGTAGTATTCCCCCCTGGAAACCCCAGCATTTT. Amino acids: CASSIPPWKPQHF.

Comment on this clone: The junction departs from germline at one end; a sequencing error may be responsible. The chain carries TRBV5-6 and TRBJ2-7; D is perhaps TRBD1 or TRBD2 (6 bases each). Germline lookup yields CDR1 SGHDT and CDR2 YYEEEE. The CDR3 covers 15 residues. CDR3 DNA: TGTGCCAGCAGCTTGGAGGGGGGAAGACAGTTCTATCCCCTCTTC. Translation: CASSLEGGRQFYPLF.